The clone carrying this T cell receptor beta chain is medium-sized within its sample. Its specificity is unknown. From germline, CDR1 is MRHNA and CDR2 SNTAGT. The CDR3 has 15 residues. The ends were cut back, 0 bases at V and 0 bases at J, with 3 bases in the middle. The table came from immunoSEQ multiplex PCR; TCRdb's copy has only in-frame clones and leaves some out. The table has some 110,000 clones, over 75% seen once. This sample is part of a study of T cell responses to AZD1222 COVID-19 vaccine. Study-level points and caveats: Donor demographics were predominantly white British with a female majority; clonal diversity may be underestimated. In the spike-specific TCR repertoire, nearly half reportedly target unmutated variant regions.

The chain recombines TRBV6-4 with TRBJ2-6; D unresolved. The source was peripheral blood, collected on day 0 of AZD1222 vaccination. The receptor was isolated from an adult in good health. CDR3: CASSDSHSGANVLTF. Here the CDR3 DNA reads TGTGCCAGCAGTGACTCGCACTCTGGGGCCAACGTCCTGACTTTC.